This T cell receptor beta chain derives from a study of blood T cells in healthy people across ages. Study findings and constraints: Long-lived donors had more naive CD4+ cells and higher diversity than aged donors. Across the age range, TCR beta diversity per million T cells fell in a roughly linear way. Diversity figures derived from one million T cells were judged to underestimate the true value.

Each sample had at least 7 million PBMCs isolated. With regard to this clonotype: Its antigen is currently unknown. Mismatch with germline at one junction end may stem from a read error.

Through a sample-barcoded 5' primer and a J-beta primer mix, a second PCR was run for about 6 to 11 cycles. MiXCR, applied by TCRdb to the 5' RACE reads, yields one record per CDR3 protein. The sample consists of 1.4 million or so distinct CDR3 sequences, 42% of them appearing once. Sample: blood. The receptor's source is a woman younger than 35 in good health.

The CDR3 spells CSSILVGEETQYF. CDR3 sequence (DNA): TGTTCCAGCATCCTAGTGGGGGAAGAGACCCAGTACTTC. This chain links TRBV28 with TRBJ2-5; D might be TRBD1 or TRBD2, each matching 5 bases. Germline V gene sequence: CDR1 MDHEN, CDR2 SYDVKM. This CDR3 region has 13 residues.